The 6 T cell receptor beta chains below all came from one sample that was sequenced in a study of Ad26.COV2.S vaccination and SARS-CoV-2 variants. Sequencing used immunoSEQ multiplex PCR; TCRdb keeps in-frame clones, though not all of them. The table lists 440,000 or so clones, about nine tenths of them singletons. This sample's treatment: some 19 received Ad26.COV2.S at low or high dose, single or two shots; about 5 received placebo; per-sample allocation not given. Samples were taken on day 63 after the first vaccine or placebo injection. Specimen: peripheral blood, collected in a trial of Ad26.COV2.S vaccine versus placebo. The receptors originated from a person between 18 and 59 years old who received the Ad26.COV2.S COVID-19 vaccine or a placebo.

The V call is TRBV30, the J call TRBJ2-2, with 14 nucleotides matching TRBD2. This CDR3 has 14 amino acids. V lost 1 base to trimming and J lost 13 bases; unmatched junction nucleotides: 5. Germline V CDR1 and CDR2: GTSNPN, SVGIG (reference sequence). CDR3 in DNA: TGTGCCTGGAGTGACTGGACTAGCGGGGGGCCGCTGTTTTTT. Its translation: CAWSDWTSGGPLFF.

The V and J genes are TRBV9 and TRBJ2-3, with 11 bases identical to TRBD2. This CDR3 has 16 amino acids. Unmatched junction bases numbered 3, after V lost 3 bases and J lost 0 bases. Germline CDR1 reads SGDLS; CDR2 reads YYNGEE. This CDR3 is CASSGGTSGSTDTQYF. The CDR3 DNA follows: TGTGCCAGCAGCGGGGGGACTAGCGGTAGCACAGATACGCAGTATTTT. Full variable domain (remainder filled in from reference TRBV9 and TRBJ2-3): DSGVTQTPKHLITATGQRVTLRCSPRSGDLSVYWYQQSLDQGLQFLIQYYNGEERAKGNILERFSAQQFPDLHSELNLSSLELGDSALYFCASSGGTSGSTDTQYFGPGTRLTVL.

CDR3 in DNA: TGCGCCAGCAGTGTCGGGGTGGGCGAGCAGTACTTC. Protein sequence: CASSVGVGEQYF. V is TRBV10-1 and J is TRBJ2-7; TRBD2 is a possible D gene (5 bases). The CDR3 has 12 amino acids. Deletions cut 4 bases from V and 6 bases from J, with 10 bases between. Looked up from germline, CDR1 is WNHNN and CDR2 is SYGVQD (reference sequence).

The genes are TRBV4-3 and TRBJ2-5; 12 nucleotides match TRBD2. Germline V gene sequence: CDR1 LGHNA, CDR2 YSLEER. V lost 2 bases and J lost 5; bases outside the gene matches: 12. CDR3 length: 18 amino acids. As DNA, the CDR3 is TGCGCCAGCAGCCAATCGGTGGGGCCTAGCGGGAGGGATGAGACCCAGTACTTC. Translating gives CASSQSVGPSGRDETQYF.

V usage is TRBV6-2 or TRBV6-3 and J usage is TRBJ1-4; unclear D gene. The CDR3 consists of 15 residues. Germline values: CDR1 MNHEY, CDR2 SVGEGT. V was clipped by 6 bases and J by 5 bases, with 16 bases between them. The CDR3 here is CASSLSGRSNEKLFF. CDR3 sequence (DNA): TGTGCCAGCAGCTTATCAGGACGCTCAAATGAAAAACTGTTTTTT.

The rearrangement links TRBV7-2 to TRBJ2-5; 8 bases are shared with TRBD2. This CDR3 comprises 16 residues. The V and J ends lost 1 base and 4 bases, in that order; junction bases with no gene match: 8. Germline-derived CDR1 and CDR2 are SGHTA and FQGNSA. CDR3 sequence: CASSLVGSGAGETQYF. CDR3 nucleotide sequence: TGTGCCAGCAGCTTAGTGGGTAGCGGGGCTGGAGAGACCCAGTACTTC.